These 23 T cell receptor beta chains were all obtained from the same sample, sequenced in a study of shared clonotypes between healthy human individuals. Sequencing was performed with immunoSEQ multiplex PCR; in TCRdb, only in-frame clones are kept and a portion is missing. The sample has about 2.4 million clones, just over 90% seen once. The material sequenced was naive CD4+ T cells sorted from blood. The subset denotes: CD45RA+ positively selected. These receptors came from a man between 18 and 35 years old in good health.

A single count supports this clone. The V gene is TRBV30, the J gene TRBJ2-2, with D perhaps matching TRBD1 (6 bases). The CDR3 extends over 14 amino acids. Looked up from germline, CDR1 is GTSNPN and CDR2 is SVGIG (reference sequence). Trimming took off 7 bases at V and 1 base at J, with 13 bases between the two ends. This chain's CDR3 is CAYRSTGNTGELFF. The CDR3, as DNA: TGTGCCTACAGATCGACAGGGAACACCGGGGAGCTGTTTTTT.

The table lists this clone with a few counts. The sample carries other DNA sequences with the same CDR3. V is TRBV19 and J is TRBJ2-7, with D perhaps matching TRBD2 (5 bases). The ends were cut back, 6 bases at V and 1 base at J, with 7 bases in the middle. Germline lookup yields CDR1 LNHDA and CDR2 SQIVND (reference sequence). This CDR3 is built from 12 residues. CDR3: CASSSGSYEQYF. The CDR3 DNA reads TGTGCCAGTAGCTCGGGATCCTACGAGCAGTACTTC.

The chain is built from TRBV10-3 and TRBJ2-1, with 11 positions matching TRBD2. With 0 bases clipped from V and 6 bases from J, the junction kept 4 bases outside the gene matches. From germline, CDR1 is ENHRY and CDR2 SYGVKD. The CDR3 has 16 amino acids. Here the CDR3 reads CAISESVLAGVNEQFF. The CDR3 coding sequence is TGTGCCATCAGTGAGTCGGTACTAGCGGGAGTCAATGAGCAGTTCTTC.

This clone was counted a single time. The chain has TRBV5-1 and TRBJ2-7; D might be TRBD2 (7 bases). Per germline, CDR1 SGHRS and CDR2 YFSETQ. This CDR3 region has 14 residues. Trimming took off 4 bases at V and 6 bases at J, with 17 bases between the two ends. This CDR3 reads CASSPGGGGPEQYF. The DNA for the CDR3 is TGCGCCAGCAGCCCGGGGGGCGGGGGCCCCGAGCAGTACTTC.

This chain joins TRBV7-8 and TRBJ2-2, with D unresolved. The V end was cut by 5 bases, the J end by 6 bases, with 4 bases between. The CDR3 has 11 residues. Germline V gene lookup returns CDR1 SGHVS and CDR2 FQNEAQ. The CDR3: CASSRPGELFF. The CDR3, as DNA: TGTGCCAGCAGCCGTCCCGGGGAGCTGTTTTTT. Combining the CDR3 with reference TRBV7-8 and TRBJ2-2 gives the whole variable domain GAGVSQSPRYKVAKRGQDVALRCDPISGHVSLFWYQQALGQGPEFLTYFQNEAQLDKSGLPSDRFFAERPEGSVSTLKIQRTQQEDSAVYLCASSRPGELFFGEGSRLTVL.

This sequence joins TRBV19 and TRBJ1-2, with 7 positions matching TRBD1. From germline, CDR1 is LNHDA and CDR2 SQIVND (reference sequence). CDR3 length: 16 residues. Losses at the gene ends were 7 bases for V and 4 bases for J; bases not matched to a gene: 15. The CDR3 bases are TGTGCCAGTAAGGGCCAGGGGGGCCTTTTCTTCTATGGCTACACCTTC. This codes for CASKGQGGLFFYGYTF. Combining the CDR3 with reference TRBV19 and TRBJ1-2 gives the whole variable domain DGGITQSPKYLFRKEGQNVTLSCEQNLNHDAMYWYRQDPGQGLRLIYYSQIVNDFQKGDIAEGYSVSREKKESFPLTVTSAQKNPTAFYLCASKGQGGLFFYGYTFGSGTRLTVV.

About this clone: The same CDR3 arises from other DNA sequences in this sample as well. The chain combines TRBV5-1 with TRBJ2-5; the D call may be TRBD1 or TRBD2 (5 bases each). This CDR3 region has 14 residues. Germline CDR1 and CDR2: SGHRS and YFSETQ. The V and J ends lost 0 bases and 2 bases respectively, with 8 bases between them. The CDR3 region is CASSLGGSQETQYF. The DNA of the CDR3 is TGCGCCAGCAGCTTGGGGGGGAGTCAAGAGACCCAGTACTTC.

V and J are TRBV6-1 and TRBJ2-3; 10 nucleotides align to TRBD2. Germline V gene lookup returns CDR1 MNHNS and CDR2 SASEGT. The V and J ends lost 7 bases and 4 bases, in that order; junction bases with no gene match: 8. The CDR3 runs to 15 residues. This CDR3 is CASNGLAVTSDTQYF. In DNA, the CDR3 is TGTGCCAGCAACGGACTAGCGGTCACATCAGATACGCAGTATTTT.

As regards this clone: Additional DNA sequences in this sample encode the identical CDR3. The chain uses TRBV9 and TRBJ2-1; the D gene is possibly TRBD2 (6 bases). The CDR3 sequence is 15 residues long. V lost 0 bases and J lost 2, with 9 bases in between. From germline, CDR1 is SGDLS and CDR2 YYNGEE. CDR3 DNA sequence: TGTGCCAGCAGCGTAGGGGCGGGGACCTACAATGAGCAGTTCTTC. Its translation: CASSVGAGTYNEQFF.

This clone was picked up one time. The chain employs TRBV6-5 and TRBJ2-1; D gene unclear. Germline V lookup: CDR1 MNHEY, CDR2 SVGAGI. This CDR3 is built from 15 residues. The V end lost 5 bases, the J end lost 0 bases, and 11 bases lay between the germline ends. The CDR3 DNA reads as TGTGCCAGCAGTCCTCGACAAAACTCCTACAATGAGCAGTTCTTC. Its protein product is CASSPRQNSYNEQFF.

The V and J genes are TRBV2 and TRBJ2-1; TRBD2 matches at 11 bases. Germline trimming cut 5 bases from V and 9 bases from J; bases unmatched to any gene: 9. CDR1 and CDR2 (germline): SNHLY, FYNNEI. This CDR3 contains 15 residues. Written as DNA, the CDR3 is TGTGCCAGCAGTAAAATTAGCGGGGGGGGCGGTGAGCAGTTCTTC. It yields the protein CASSKISGGGGEQFF.

The J gene is TRBJ1-6, the V gene TRBV7-6; possibly TRBD1 for D (6 bases). Germline assignment: CDR1 SGHVS and CDR2 FNYEAQ. Trimming shortened V by 2 bases and J by 7 bases, and 12 bases separated the two germline ends. The CDR3 is 15 residues long. CDR3 bases: TGTGCCAGCAGCTTATACGGGACACCAAATTCACCCCTCCACTTT. It specifies CASSLYGTPNSPLHF.

The rearrangement uses TRBV19 and TRBJ1-1, with 7 bases aligning to TRBD1. The CDR3 totals 15 residues. Trimming removed 4 bases from V and 3 bases from J; junction bases left unmatched: 8. Germline V gives CDR1 LNHDA, CDR2 SQIVND (reference sequence). CDR3 sequence: CASSRKGAGDTEAFF. Written as DNA, the CDR3 is TGTGCCAGTAGTAGAAAGGGGGCTGGTGACACTGAAGCTTTCTTT.

This chain joins TRBV10-3 and TRBJ2-3; no definite D call. V lost 3 bases and J lost 0, with 10 bases in between. The CDR3 is 15 amino acids. The V gene's germline CDR1 is ENHRY and CDR2 SYGVKD. CDR3 sequence: CAISEAGPSTDTQYF. In DNA, the CDR3 is TGTGCCATCAGTGAAGCTGGGCCTAGCACAGATACGCAGTATTTT.

In regard to this clone: Other DNA sequences within the sample encode an identical CDR3. V is TRBV5-1 and J is TRBJ2-1, with TRBD1 identical over 10 bases. The CDR3 is 16 residues long. The trim removed 0 bases at V and 4 bases at J, leaving 4 bases unmatched. Germline CDR1 is SGHRS and CDR2 is YFSETQ. CDR3: CASSLAPGQGYNEQFF. The CDR3 DNA sequence: TGCGCCAGCAGCTTGGCCCCGGGACAGGGGTACAATGAGCAGTTCTTC. Filled out from reference TRBV5-1 and TRBJ2-1, the complete variable domain reads KAGVTQTPRYLIKTRGQQVTLSCSPISGHRSVSWYQQTPGQGLQFLFEYFSETQRNKGNFPGRFSGRQFSNSRSEMNVSTLELGDSALYLCASSLAPGQGYNEQFFGPGTRLTVL.

This chain links TRBV25-1 with TRBJ2-5; D remains unclear. Trimming cost V 0 bases and J 6 bases, with 17 bases left between them. This CDR3 is built from 16 residues. Germline V gene lookup returns CDR1 MGHDK and CDR2 SYGVNS. CDR3 sequence reads: CASSEYQGRQEKTQYF. In DNA form, the CDR3 reads TGTGCCAGCAGTGAATATCAAGGGCGGCAGGAGAAGACCCAGTACTTC.

The chain is built from TRBV30 and TRBJ1-4; 8 bases align to TRBD1. Per the germline V gene, CDR1 is GTSNPN and CDR2 is SVGIG (reference sequence). The CDR3 consists of 13 residues. The trim removed 3 bases at V and 5 bases at J, leaving 2 bases unmatched. CDR3 nucleotide sequence: TGTGCCTGGAGACGGACAGGGAATGAAAAACTGTTTTTT. Its translation: CAWRRTGNEKLFF.

A single count supports this clone. The genes are TRBV11-2 and TRBJ2-7; TRBD2 matches 9 bases. The germline CDR1 and CDR2 sequences are SGHAT and FQNNGV. Germline trimming cut 4 bases from V and 3 bases from J; bases unmatched to any gene: 13. The CDR3 extends over 17 amino acids. CDR3 region: CASSSMRRAGGYYEQYF. The CDR3 bases are TGTGCCAGCAGCTCCATGCGGCGGGCGGGAGGGTACTACGAGCAGTACTTC.

The rearrangement uses TRBV6-5 and TRBJ2-5; D possibly corresponds to TRBD2 (6 bases). V was clipped by 8 bases and J by 2 bases, with 15 bases between them. The CDR3 runs to 14 residues. The germline V gene has CDR1 MNHEY and CDR2 SVGAGI. Here the CDR3 DNA reads TGTGCCAGCGGAGCGGCTAGCGAACAAGAGACCCAGTACTTC. This encodes CASGAASEQETQYF.

This clone was seen a handful of times. In the same sample, other DNA sequences code for this CDR3. This sequence joins TRBV7-2 and TRBJ2-7; no clear D. Deletions cut 1 base from V and 2 bases from J, with 3 bases between. Per germline, CDR1 SGHTA and CDR2 FQGNSA. CDR3 length: 12 residues. The CDR3 is CASSLDTYEQYF. CDR3 DNA sequence: TGTGCCAGCAGCTTAGATACCTACGAGCAGTACTTC.

The chain combines TRBV5-6 with TRBJ2-5, with 15 bases identical to TRBD2. This CDR3 contains 18 residues. V lost 2 bases, J lost 2 bases, and 7 bases stayed unmatched. Germline CDR1 and CDR2: SGHDT and YYEEEE. The CDR3 reads CASSFGLAGGPHQETQYF. The CDR3 bases are TGTGCCAGCAGCTTCGGACTAGCGGGAGGGCCCCATCAAGAGACCCAGTACTTC.

The rearrangement links TRBV27 to TRBJ2-3; the D gene is possibly TRBD1 (6 bases). This CDR3 has 15 amino acids. V was pared by 8 bases and J by 2 bases, with 17 bases between. Germline V gene lookup returns CDR1 MNHEY and CDR2 SMNVEV (reference sequence). The CDR3 DNA reads TGTGCCAGCTCACAGACAGGCGGGTACACAGATACGCAGTATTTT. Translating gives CASSQTGGYTDTQYF.

In its sample, this clone was seen a few times. CDR3 sequence reads: CASSLQQGGGYGYTF. In DNA, the CDR3 is TGTGCCAGCTCCCTCCAACAGGGAGGTGGCTATGGCTACACCTTC. The chain recombines TRBV18 with TRBJ1-2, with TRBD1 as a possible D gene (6 bases). Trimming stripped 6 bases from V and 4 bases from J, with 18 bases between. The CDR3 loop spans 15 amino acids. Germline V gene lookup returns CDR1 KGHSH and CDR2 LQKENI.